The clone carrying this TCR beta chain was observed at least ten times. Its target is unknown. The sample originates from a study of response to subunit inactivated influenza vaccine. General study findings and limits: Authors suggested each seasonal flu vaccination may recruit only limited numbers of new T cells.

TCRdb re-derived calls from the RT-PCR reads in MiXCR, one entry per CDR3 protein. The sample records fewer than 600,000 distinct CDR3 sequences, approximately 7.8% being singletons. The CDR3 extends over 12 amino acids. CDR1 is DFQATT, CDR2 SNEGSKA, per germline (reference sequence). Trimming cost V 5 bases and J 7 bases; bases outside gene matches: 5. This receptor was obtained from a man aged 50 to 69 who received an inactivated influenza vaccine. The V gene is TRBV20-1, the J gene TRBJ2-7; TRBD1 matches 10 bases. The sequenced sample was PBMCs from blood, obtained roughly 24 months after vaccination. CDR3 in amino acids: CSAFRTGGEQYF. CDR3 DNA: TGCAGTGCTTTCAGGACAGGGGGGGAGCAGTACTTC.